This T cell receptor beta chain was identified during a study of shared T cell receptors in the human thymus. The CDR3 extends over 15 amino acids. V was pared by 6 bases and J by 0 bases, with 3 bases of the junction left unmatched. The germline V gene encodes CDR1 WNHNN and CDR2 SYGVQD (reference sequence). The assay was immunoSEQ multiplex PCR, and TCRdb's table has in-frame clones only and misses some. The sample has hundreds of thousands of clones, 88% seen once. This sample was also put to use in a study of human thymus T cells. Turning to that study: Resections from corrective heart surgery provided thymus tissue.

The chain is built from TRBV10-1 and TRBJ2-1; 9 positions match TRBD2. Input material: thymocytes. This TCR was recovered from a boy under two years old with a congenital heart defect. The CDR3 region is CASSRTSVSYNEQFF. In DNA form, the CDR3 reads TGCGCCAGCAGCCGGACTAGCGTCTCCTACAATGAGCAGTTCTTC.